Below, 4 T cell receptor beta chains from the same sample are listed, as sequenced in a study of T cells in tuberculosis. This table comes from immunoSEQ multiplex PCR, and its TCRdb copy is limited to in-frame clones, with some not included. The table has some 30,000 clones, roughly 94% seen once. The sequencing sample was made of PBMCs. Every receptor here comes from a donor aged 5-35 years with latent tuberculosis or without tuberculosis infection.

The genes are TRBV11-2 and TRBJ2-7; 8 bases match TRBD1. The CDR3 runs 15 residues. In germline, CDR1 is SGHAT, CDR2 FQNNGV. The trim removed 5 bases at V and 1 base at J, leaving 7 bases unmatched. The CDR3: CASSPGQGRSYEQYF. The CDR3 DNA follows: TGTGCCAGCAGCCCTGGACAGGGCCGATCCTACGAGCAGTACTTC.

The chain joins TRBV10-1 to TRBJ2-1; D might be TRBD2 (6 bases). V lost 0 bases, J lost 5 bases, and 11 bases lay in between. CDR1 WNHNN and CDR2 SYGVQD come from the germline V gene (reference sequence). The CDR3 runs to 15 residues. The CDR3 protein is CASSESKLANNEQFF. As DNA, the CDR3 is TGCGCCAGCAGTGAGTCGAAACTAGCTAACAATGAGCAGTTCTTC.

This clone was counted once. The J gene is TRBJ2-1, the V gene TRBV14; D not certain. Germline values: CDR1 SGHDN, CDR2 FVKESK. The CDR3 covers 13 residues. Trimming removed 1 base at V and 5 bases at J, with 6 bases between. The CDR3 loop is CASSQVLHNEQFF. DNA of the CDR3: TGTGCCAGCAGCCAAGTGCTACACAATGAGCAGTTCTTC.

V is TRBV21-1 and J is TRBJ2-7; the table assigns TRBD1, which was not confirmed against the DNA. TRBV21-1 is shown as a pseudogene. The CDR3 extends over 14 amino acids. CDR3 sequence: CASSKVILRDEQYF. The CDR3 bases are TGTGCCAGCAGCAAAGTCATCCTCAGGGACGAGCAGTACTTC.